A single sample is the source of the 2 T cell receptor beta chains below, sequenced in a study of cytomegalovirus exposure and HLA in healthy donors. The study ran its PCR with 60 Vbeta and 13 Jbeta primers. The data were produced by immunoSEQ multiplex PCR, yet TCRdb's version contains in-frame clones alone and is incomplete. The sample gives 130,000 to 150,000 clones, around 76% of which show up once; about 2.5% is in the top ten. The sample was PBMCs. All receptors derive from a male donor in good health and CMV-seronegative.

CDR3 sequence (DNA): TGTGCCAGCAGCCCTGGAGGGACAGCCGTCTACGAGCAGTACTTC. It is translated as CASSPGGTAVYEQYF. The chain joins TRBV11-3 to TRBJ2-7; D may be TRBD1 (7 bases). Germline-derived CDR1 and CDR2 are SGHNT and YENEEA. V was trimmed by 5 bases and J by 3 bases, leaving 17 bases between them. This CDR3 is 15 amino acids long.

This chain links TRBV18 with TRBJ1-2; 8 nucleotides match TRBD1. The CDR3 length is 13 residues. V was clipped by 3 bases and J by 8 bases; unmatched bases: 5. Germline lookup yields CDR1 KGHSH and CDR2 LQKENI. The CDR3 DNA reads TGTGCCAGCTCACCTCAGGGGGCACGAGGCTACACCTTC. Residues: CASSPQGARGYTF.